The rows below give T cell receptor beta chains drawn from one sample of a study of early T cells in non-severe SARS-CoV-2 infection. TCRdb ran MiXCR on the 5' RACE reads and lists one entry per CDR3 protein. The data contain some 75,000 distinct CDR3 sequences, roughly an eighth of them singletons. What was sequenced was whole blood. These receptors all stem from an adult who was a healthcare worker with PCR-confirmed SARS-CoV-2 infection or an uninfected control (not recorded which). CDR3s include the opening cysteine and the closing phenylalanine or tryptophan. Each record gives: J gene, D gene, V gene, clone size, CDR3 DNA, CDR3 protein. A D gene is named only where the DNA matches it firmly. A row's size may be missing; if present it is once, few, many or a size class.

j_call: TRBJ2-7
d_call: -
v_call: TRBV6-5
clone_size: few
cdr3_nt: TGTGCCAGCAGTTACTCGCCACAGTACGCCTACGAGCAGTACTTC
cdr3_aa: CASSYSPQYAYEQYF

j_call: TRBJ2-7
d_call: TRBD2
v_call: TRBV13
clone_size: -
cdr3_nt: TGTGCCAGCAGCCCCGCCTGGGGGGGGGTGGGCTCCTACGAGCAGTACTTC
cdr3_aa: CASSPAWGGVGSYEQYF

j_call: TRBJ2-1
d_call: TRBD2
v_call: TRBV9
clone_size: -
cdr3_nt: TGTGCCAGCAGCGTAGTAGCGGGGCATGAGCAGTTCTTC
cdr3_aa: CASSVVAGHEQFF

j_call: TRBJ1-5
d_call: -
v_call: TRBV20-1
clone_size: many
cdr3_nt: TGCAGTGCTAGAGAAACGGGGGGACTAAATCAGCCCCAGCATTTT
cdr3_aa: CSARETGGLNQPQHF

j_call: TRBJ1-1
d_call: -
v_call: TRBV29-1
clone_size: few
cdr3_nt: TGCAGCGTAGCGCCTAGACAGGCTCCAGTTGAAGCTTTCTTT
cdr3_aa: CSVAPRQAPVEAFF

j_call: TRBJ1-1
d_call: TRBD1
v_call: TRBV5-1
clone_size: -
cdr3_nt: TGCACCAGCAGCTTAGGGGACAGGAGTGAAGCTTTCTTT
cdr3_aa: CTSSLGDRSEAFF

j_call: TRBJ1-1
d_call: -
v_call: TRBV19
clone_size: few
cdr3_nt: TGTGCCAGTAGTAAACTCGATATGAACACTGAAGCTTTCTTT
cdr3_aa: CASSKLDMNTEAFF

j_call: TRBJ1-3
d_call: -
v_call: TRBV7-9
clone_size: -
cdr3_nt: TGTGCCAGCAGCTTCGGACGGAGCTCTGGAAACACCATATATTTT
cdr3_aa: CASSFGRSSGNTIYF

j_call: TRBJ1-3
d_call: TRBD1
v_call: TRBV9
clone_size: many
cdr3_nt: TGTGCCAGCAGCCCAGGGGGCCTGTACTCTGGAAACACCATATATTTT
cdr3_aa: CASSPGGLYSGNTIYF

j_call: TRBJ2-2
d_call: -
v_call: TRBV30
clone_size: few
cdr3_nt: TGTGCCTGGACAGGGAACACCGGGGAGCTGTTTTTT
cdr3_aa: CAWTGNTGELFF

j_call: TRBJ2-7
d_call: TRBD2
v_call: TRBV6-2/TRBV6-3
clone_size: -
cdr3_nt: TGTGCCAGCAGTTACTCGGTACTAGCGCACGAGCAGTACTTC
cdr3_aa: CASSYSVLAHEQYF

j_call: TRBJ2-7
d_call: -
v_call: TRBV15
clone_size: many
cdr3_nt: TGTGCCACCCCCCACCCCAAGCGGTGGAGGGACGAGCAGTACTTC
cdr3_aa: CATPHPKRWRDEQYF

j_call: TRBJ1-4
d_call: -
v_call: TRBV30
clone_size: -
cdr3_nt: TGTGCCTGCCAGAGGGCTGAGGATGAAAAACTGTTTTTT
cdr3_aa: CACQRAEDEKLFF

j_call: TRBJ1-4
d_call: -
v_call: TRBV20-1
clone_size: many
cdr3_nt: TGCAGTGTTGGGCAGTATGAAAAACTGTTTTTT
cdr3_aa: CSVGQYEKLFF

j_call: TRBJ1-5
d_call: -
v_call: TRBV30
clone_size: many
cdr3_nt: TGTGCCTGGACGTCGGGGGGTATCGATCAGCCCCAGCATTTT
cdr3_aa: CAWTSGGIDQPQHF